This T cell receptor (beta chain) was recorded in a study of post-analysis software for immune sequencing data. Study-level background: Secondary progressive, relapsing-remitting and progressive-relapsing multiple sclerosis were among the included disease courses. General study results and limits: Significantly lower normalized Chao1 diversity was seen in multiple sclerosis patients than in controls. Relative to controls, patients had 4 or 5 TRBV segments at higher frequency, with TRBV5-6, TRBV5-1 and TRBV20-1 among these. With F measure, samples from one preparation batch clustered together strongly.

Incorporated into the TCR beta cDNA libraries were unique molecular identifiers, which served to reduce PCR and sequencing biases. The authors obtained approximately 540,000 cDNA molecules from around 0.96 to 9.9 million T cells. MiXCR was run by TCRdb on the PCR reads, yielding one entry per CDR3 protein. Altogether approximately 730,000 distinct CDR3 sequences are present, around 45% being singletons, with the ten largest covering 4.9%. The germline V and J ends were trimmed by 5 bases and 1 base, with 11 bases remaining between them. The CDR3 runs to 14 residues. Germline loops: CDR1 MNHEY, CDR2 SVGAGI. This clonotype was detected once. Its antigen is unknown.

The sample comprised blood. J is TRBJ1-1 and V is TRBV6-5; TRBD1 is a possible D gene (5 bases). The sequence came from a girl between 5 and 17 years old with multiple sclerosis. CDR3 residues: CASSLYQGNTEAFF. The CDR3 DNA follows: TGTGCCAGCAGTCTATATCAGGGGAACACTGAAGCTTTCTTT.